The source of this TCR beta chain is a study of shared clonotypes between healthy human individuals. The CD4+ fraction was divided into a CD45RA+ naive subset and a CD45RA-negative memory subset. This table comes from immunoSEQ multiplex PCR, and its TCRdb copy is limited to in-frame clones, with some not included. This sample has 2 million to 2.5 million clones, with approximately 94% found just once. As to this clone: Its antigen is not known.

Germline trimming cut 6 bases from V and 1 base from J; bases unmatched to any gene: 6. CDR1 is MNHNS, CDR2 SASEGT, per germline. This CDR3 region has 14 residues. Study-wide points: Sequencing depth was expected to influence donor clonotype sharing. Against clonotypes common to all four donors, non-shared ones had lower generation probabilities.

This receptor was taken from a man aged 18 to 35 in good health. The material sequenced was naive CD4+ T cells sorted from blood. Subset of the sample: CD45RA+ positively selected. The V gene is TRBV6-1, the J gene TRBJ2-7, with 7 nucleotides matching TRBD2. CDR3: CASRVTSDSYEQYF. The DNA for the CDR3 is TGTGCCAGCAGGGTAACTAGCGATTCCTACGAGCAGTACTTC.